This entry concerns a single T cell receptor beta chain. In germline, CDR1 is DFQATT, CDR2 SNEGSKA (reference sequence). This CDR3 region has 9 residues. V was trimmed by 0 bases and J by 10 bases, leaving 2 bases between them. The PCR was carried out with 60 Vbeta primers and 13 Jbeta primers. Here immunoSEQ multiplex PCR was the method, and the copy in TCRdb shows in-frame clones only, minus some. The table has fewer than 65,000 clones, 70% to 90% seen once. These data are taken from a study of cytomegalovirus exposure and HLA in healthy donors. The chain is built from TRBV20-1 and TRBJ2-3, with D unresolved. The clonotype originates from a young man in good health and CMV-seronegative. The material sequenced was PBMCs. The CDR3 loop is CSARDAQYF. CDR3 coding DNA: TGCAGTGCTAGAGACGCGCAGTATTTT.